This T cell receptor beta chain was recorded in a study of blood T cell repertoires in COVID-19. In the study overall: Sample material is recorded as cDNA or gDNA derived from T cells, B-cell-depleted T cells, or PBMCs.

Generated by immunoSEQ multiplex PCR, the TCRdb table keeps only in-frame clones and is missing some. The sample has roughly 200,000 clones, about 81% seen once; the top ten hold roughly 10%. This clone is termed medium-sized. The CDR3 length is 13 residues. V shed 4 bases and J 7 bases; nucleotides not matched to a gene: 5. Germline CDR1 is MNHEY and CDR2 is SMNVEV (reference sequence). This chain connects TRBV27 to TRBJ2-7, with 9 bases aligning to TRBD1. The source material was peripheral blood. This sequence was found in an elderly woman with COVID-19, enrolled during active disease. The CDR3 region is CASSYGTGREQYF. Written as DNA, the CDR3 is TGTGCCAGCAGTTACGGGACAGGGAGGGAGCAGTACTTC.